Listed below are T cell receptor beta chains from one sample, sequenced in a study of cytomegalovirus exposure and HLA in healthy donors. TCRdb's copy holds only in-frame clones and misses some; the assay was immunoSEQ multiplex PCR. This sample has 150,000 to 200,000 clones, with 75% to 85% found just once. Sequencing used PBMCs. Receptors were obtained from a woman between 45 and 60 years old in good health and CMV-seronegative. The CDR3 runs from the conserved cysteine through the conserved F or W. D genes are given only for firm matches. A row's size may be missing; if present it is once, few, many or a size class.

TGTGCCAGCAGGATCGCTAGCGTGCAGTACTTC | CASRIASVQYF | TRBV6-5 | NA | NA | TRBJ2-7
TGTGCCAGCAGCTCTAATGATAATCCCTACGAGCAGTACTTC | CASSSNDNPYEQYF | TRBV7-3 | NA | NA | TRBJ2-7
TGCAGCGGAGAAGTAGATACGCAGTATTTT | CSGEVDTQYF | TRBV29-1 | NA | NA | TRBJ2-3
TGTGCCAGTAGTTCTCAGGGGGGTCCCGGGGAGCTGTTTTTT | CASSSQGGPGELFF | TRBV19 | NA | NA | TRBJ2-2
TGTGCCAGCAGCTTGGCCGGGGAGCAGTTCTTC | CASSLAGEQFF | TRBV5-6 | NA | NA | TRBJ2-1
TGTGCCTGGAGTGCCTTCGGGAGTAGCTCCTACGAGCAGTACTTC | CAWSAFGSSSYEQYF | TRBV30 | NA | NA | TRBJ2-7
TGCGCCAGCAGTCAAAGGGGGCGGACGCCCACCGCCCGGACTGAAGCTTTCTTT | CASSQRGRTPTARTEAFF | TRBV4-1 | TRBD1 | once | TRBJ1-1
TGCAGCGTTGGGCAACCGGGACAGACGAACACTGAAGCTTTCTTT | CSVGQPGQTNTEAFF | TRBV29-1 | TRBD1 | NA | TRBJ1-1
TGTGCCAGCAGCTTGGTCGGCGACAGGCGGAGCTCTGGGGCCAACGTCCTGACTTTC | CASSLVGDRRSSGANVLTF | TRBV7-9 | NA | NA | TRBJ2-6
TGTGCCAGCAGCAGCCGGGACAGGGGGCGCGTGTCCGAGACCCAGTACTTC | CASSSRDRGRVSETQYF | TRBV7-9 | TRBD1 | NA | TRBJ2-5
TGCGCCAGCAGCCAGGGGACAGGGGGCGGGAATGAGCAGTTCTTC | CASSQGTGGGNEQFF | TRBV4-3 | TRBD1 | NA | TRBJ2-1
TGTGCCAGCAGCTTGAGATCTGGGGGGGTCTCCTACGAGCAGTACTTC | CASSLRSGGVSYEQYF | TRBV5-5 | TRBD2 | NA | TRBJ2-7
TGTGCCAGTAGTAAAGTGGGGACACCCTATGGCTACACCTTC | CASSKVGTPYGYTF | TRBV19 | NA | NA | TRBJ1-2
TGCGCCAGCAGCCGAGGGACTAGCGGCAGCTCCTACAATGAGCAGTTCTTC | CASSRGTSGSSYNEQFF | TRBV4-3 | TRBD2 | NA | TRBJ2-1
TGCGCCAGCAGCCGGCGTCTGGTAGCGGGGGGTCGGGATGAGCAGTTCTTC | CASSRRLVAGGRDEQFF | TRBV5-1 | TRBD2 | NA | TRBJ2-1
TGCGCCAGCAGTCAAAGACTAGCGGGAGGGACGAACACCGGGGAGCTGTTTTTT | CASSQRLAGGTNTGELFF | TRBV5-1 | TRBD2 | NA | TRBJ2-2
TGTGCCAGCAGCCCTAGACTAGCGTTTCAAGAGACCCAGTACTTC | CASSPRLAFQETQYF | TRBV9 | TRBD2 | NA | TRBJ2-5
TGCGCCAGCAGCCAAGAGGAGGCCGCCTATGGCCACACCTTC | CASSQEEAAYGHTF | TRBV4-1 | NA | NA | TRBJ1-2
TGTGCCAGCAGTTTTGGGTGGGGAGGGGCTTTCTTT | CASSFGWGGAFF | TRBV28 | NA | NA | TRBJ1-1
TGTGCCAGCAGTCTGATGGAGCAATCTGGAAACACCATATATTTT | CASSLMEQSGNTIYF | TRBV7-6 | NA | NA | TRBJ1-3
TGTGCCAGCTCAAGGCTAGCGGACAATGAGCAGTTCTTC | CASSRLADNEQFF | TRBV18 | TRBD2 | NA | TRBJ2-1
TGTGCCACAAAAGGACAGTTCTATAGCAATCAGCCCCAGCATTTT | CATKGQFYSNQPQHF | TRBV27 | NA | NA | TRBJ1-5